Below, 19 T cell receptor beta chains from the same sample are listed, as sequenced in a study of Ad26.COV2.S vaccination and SARS-CoV-2 variants (dated by TCRdb to about 2021). The library was produced with the immunoSEQ multiplex PCR assay. TCRdb mirrors the immuneACCESS table, restricted to in-frame sequences. Some clones are absent from its copies; in checked studies, under half trace to an unresolved V gene, and the reason for the others is unknown. The sample records 400,000 to 500,000 clones, roughly 88% of which are singletons. Clones ranked in the top ten supply approximately 4% of the sample. The treatment or condition tag for this specimen amounts to: over 15 received Ad26.COV2.S at low or high dose, single or two shots; 5 received placebo; per-sample allocation not given. Repertoires of vaccine and placebo recipients were sequenced from samples collected on day 63 after the first injection.

The starting material was peripheral blood, obtained in a trial of Ad26.COV2.S vaccine versus placebo. The receptors derive from a person aged 18-65 years who received the Ad26.COV2.S COVID-19 vaccine or a placebo.

This clone was seen a few times. This chain uses TRBV6-2 or TRBV6-3 with TRBJ1-1; D may be TRBD1 (5 bases). This CDR3 contains 14 residues. Germline CDR1 is MNHEY and CDR2 is SVGEGT. The ends were cut back, 2 bases at V and 6 bases at J, with 13 bases in the middle. This CDR3 reads CASSYPRVGSEAFF. CDR3 bases: TGTGCCAGCAGTTACCCCAGGGTTGGGTCTGAAGCTTTCTTT.

The chain is built from TRBV12-3 or TRBV12-4 and TRBJ1-2; tentative D call: TRBD1 (5 bases). The CDR3 runs to 13 residues. V gave up 2 bases and J gave up 4 bases, with 8 bases separating them. CDR3 DNA: TGTGCCAGCAGTTTACAGGGACCCTATGGCTACACCTTC. Translated: CASSLQGPYGYTF.

This clone has only one observation. J is TRBJ2-5 and V is TRBV27; no definite D call. Per the germline V gene, CDR1 is MNHEY and CDR2 is SMNVEV (reference sequence). The CDR3 length is 12 residues. V was cut by 4 bases and J by 7 bases, with 10 bases left in between. This chain's CDR3 is CASSSHMGTQYF. The CDR3, as DNA: TGTGCCAGCAGTTCCCACATGGGGACCCAGTACTTC.

The V gene is TRBV4-1, the J gene TRBJ2-3, with a tentative D call TRBD2 (6 bases). This CDR3 comprises 16 residues. The germline gives CDR1 MGHRA, CDR2 YSYEKL. Trimming left V 1 base short and J 2 bases short, with 13 bases between. The DNA of the CDR3 is TGCGCCAGCAGCCAAGTGAGACTAGTCCTCACAGATACGCAGTATTTT. This gives the protein CASSQVRLVLTDTQYF.

V is TRBV10-3 and J is TRBJ1-2; no firm D call. Germline V CDR1 and CDR2: ENHRY, SYGVKD. Trimming left V 6 bases short and J 7 bases short, with 9 bases between. The CDR3 covers 11 residues. CDR3 sequence: CAIRVEFGYTF. CDR3 DNA sequence: TGTGCCATCAGGGTGGAGTTTGGCTACACCTTC.

This clone was counted only a few times. This chain joins TRBV9 and TRBJ2-5, with D unresolved. The CDR3 spans 14 residues. The germline CDR1 and CDR2 sequences are SGDLS and YYNGEE. Trimming cost V 0 bases and J 1 base, with 7 bases left between them. CDR3 in amino acids: CASSVGSAQETQYF. DNA for the CDR3: TGTGCCAGCAGCGTAGGATCGGCCCAAGAGACCCAGTACTTC.

The chain employs TRBV9 and TRBJ1-2; 7 bases map to TRBD1. This CDR3 spans 15 amino acids. After removal of 4 bases from V and 0 bases from J, the junction contained 6 bases not matched to a gene. The germline V gene has CDR1 SGDLS and CDR2 YYNGEE. In DNA form, the CDR3 reads TGTGCCAGCAGCACCTCAGGGGGTCCTAACTATGGCTACACCTTC. It yields the protein CASSTSGGPNYGYTF.

This chain's CDR3 is CSVSQGVDYGYTF. Here the CDR3 DNA reads TGCAGCGTCAGCCAGGGGGTGGACTATGGCTACACCTTC. The chain links TRBV29-1 to TRBJ1-2; 7 positions match TRBD1. Germline V gene data show CDR1 as SQVTM and CDR2 as ANQGSEA. Trimming took 6 bases from V and 3 from J; bases not matched to a gene: 7. The CDR3 extends over 13 amino acids.

The chain employs TRBV5-5 and TRBJ1-1, with D uncertain. Trimming removed 2 bases at V and 1 base at J, with 6 bases between. CDR3 length equals 13 residues. In germline, CDR1 is SGHKS, CDR2 YYEKEE (reference sequence). CDR3 in amino acids: CASSFTWNTEAFF. The CDR3 DNA follows: TGTGCCAGCAGCTTTACATGGAACACTGAAGCTTTCTTT.

This sequence joins TRBV18 and TRBJ1-1; no clear D. The CDR3 runs 12 residues. V lost 3 bases and J lost 5, with 7 bases in between. Germline V gene lookup returns CDR1 KGHSH and CDR2 LQKENI. CDR3 sequence (DNA): TGTGCCAGCTCACCTGACGGGACTGAAGCTTTCTTT. The encoded protein is CASSPDGTEAFF. Drawing the rest from reference TRBV18 and TRBJ1-1, the complete variable domain is NAGVMQNPRHLVRRRGQEARLRCSPMKGHSHVYWYRQLPEEGLKFMVYLQKENIIDESGMPKERFSAEFPKEGPSILRIQQVVRGDSAAYFCASSPDGTEAFFGQGTRLTVV.

A single count supports this clone. The CDR3: CASIETSGDTDTQYF. The CDR3 nucleotides read TGTGCCAGCATAGAAACTAGCGGGGACACAGATACGCAGTATTTT. The genes are TRBV28 and TRBJ2-3, with 10 bases aligning to TRBD2. The CDR3 is 15 amino acids. CDR1 MDHEN and CDR2 SYDVKM come from the germline V gene. V lost 7 bases and J lost 2; bases outside the gene matches: 6.

This clone is a singleton in its sample. This rearrangement joins TRBV7-2 to TRBJ1-2; tentatively, D is TRBD1 (6 bases). Germline V lookup: CDR1 SGHTA, CDR2 FQGNSA. Trimming removed 3 bases at V and 5 bases at J, with 13 bases between. The CDR3 extends over 14 amino acids. CDR3 in DNA: TGTGCCAGCAGCTTTGCAGGGGAGGAGTATGGCTACACCTTC. Protein: CASSFAGEEYGYTF. The variable domain in full, with the rest retrieved from reference TRBV7-2 and TRBJ1-2, is GAGVSQSPSNKVTEKGKDVELRCDPISGHTALYWYRQSLGQGLEFLIYFQGNSAPDKSGLPSDRFSAERTGGSVSTLTIQRTQQEDSAVYLCASSFAGEEYGYTFGSGTRLTVV.

This chain links TRBV7-9 with TRBJ1-6, with 7 bases matching TRBD1. The CDR3 is 14 amino acids. Trimming cost V 5 bases and J 9 bases; bases outside gene matches: 7. Germline V gene sequence: CDR1 SEHNR, CDR2 FQNEAQ (reference sequence). The CDR3 reads CASSHRGRGSPLHF. For the CDR3, the DNA is TGTGCCAGCAGCCATAGGGGGCGAGGTTCACCCCTCCACTTT.

This rearrangement joins TRBV5-6 to TRBJ1-5; 7 bases align to TRBD1. The germline V gene encodes CDR1 SGHDT and CDR2 YYEEEE. The CDR3 sequence is 16 residues long. V trimming: 2 bases; J trimming: 1 base; junction bases outside the gene matches: 6. The CDR3 sequence is CASSFGQGESNQPQHF. CDR3 DNA: TGTGCCAGCAGCTTCGGGCAGGGGGAAAGCAATCAGCCCCAGCATTTT.

The V call is TRBV28, the J call TRBJ1-5; 7 positions agree with TRBD1. In germline, CDR1 is MDHEN, CDR2 SYDVKM. V lost 6 bases to trimming and J lost 1 base; unmatched junction nucleotides: 3. CDR3 size: 14 residues. CDR3 nucleotides: TGTGCCAGCAGGCAGACAGGGAGCAATCAGCCCCAGCATTTT. Residues: CASRQTGSNQPQHF.

The chain links TRBV30 to TRBJ1-4; TRBD1 matches at 8 bases. CDR3 length: 12 amino acids. The germline gives CDR1 GTSNPN, CDR2 SVGIG (reference sequence). V was pared by 2 bases and J by 10 bases, with 3 bases of the junction left unmatched. CDR3 region: CAWSLDRGKLFF. CDR3 DNA: TGTGCCTGGAGTCTAGACAGGGGAAAACTGTTTTTT.

The chain employs TRBV7-9 and TRBJ2-7, with D tentatively TRBD1 (6 bases). V lost 6 bases and J 4 bases, leaving 13 bases between the germline ends. CDR3 length: 13 amino acids. Germline lookup yields CDR1 SEHNR and CDR2 FQNEAQ (reference sequence). CDR3: CASSWGQGYEQYF. Written as DNA, the CDR3 is TGTGCCAGCAGTTGGGGGCAGGGGTACGAGCAGTACTTC.

V and J are TRBV15 and TRBJ2-2; 10 bases fit TRBD2. This CDR3 contains 16 residues. With 0 bases clipped from V and 4 bases from J, the junction kept 2 bases outside the gene matches. CDR1 and CDR2 (germline): LNHNV, YYDKDF (reference sequence). The CDR3 DNA follows: TGTGCCACCAGCAGAGATCTAGCGGGGGCCACCGGGGAGCTGTTTTTT. Translating gives CATSRDLAGATGELFF.

This chain connects TRBV6-2 or TRBV6-3 to TRBJ2-7, with a possible D match to TRBD2 (6 bases). The CDR3 runs 16 residues. V was trimmed by 6 bases and J by 0 bases, leaving 18 bases between them. Germline CDR1 is MNHEY and CDR2 is SVGEGT. The chain's CDR3 is CASSRTAGRSSYEQYF. The CDR3 nucleotides read TGTGCCAGCAGCCGCACGGCGGGGCGGAGCTCCTACGAGCAGTACTTC.